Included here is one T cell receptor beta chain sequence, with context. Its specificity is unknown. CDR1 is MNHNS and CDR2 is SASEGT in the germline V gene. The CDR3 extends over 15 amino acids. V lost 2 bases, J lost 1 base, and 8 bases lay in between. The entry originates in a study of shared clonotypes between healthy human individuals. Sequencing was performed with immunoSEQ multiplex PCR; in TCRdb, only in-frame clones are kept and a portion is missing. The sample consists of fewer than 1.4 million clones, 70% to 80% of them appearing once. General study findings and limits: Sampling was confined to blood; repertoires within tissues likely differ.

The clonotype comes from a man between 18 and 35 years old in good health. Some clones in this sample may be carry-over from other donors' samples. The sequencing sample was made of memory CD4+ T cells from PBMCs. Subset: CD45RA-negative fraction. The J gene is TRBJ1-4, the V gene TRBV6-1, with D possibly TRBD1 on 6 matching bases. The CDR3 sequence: CASSEKGGTNEKLFF. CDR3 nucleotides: TGTGCCAGCAGTGAAAAGGGGGGAACTAATGAAAAACTGTTTTTT.